This record covers a single T cell receptor (beta chain). The naive CD8 subset, CD45RO-negative cells positively selected for CCR7, excluded terminally differentiated effector memory CD45RA+ cells. Sequencing used immunoSEQ multiplex PCR; TCRdb keeps in-frame clones, though not all of them. Of about 2.1 million clones listed, about 92% are singletons. This sample was included in a study of shared clonotypes between healthy human individuals. CDR1 KGHSH and CDR2 LQKENI come from the germline V gene. There are 14 residues in the CDR3. V trimming: 5 bases; J trimming: 6 bases; junction bases outside the gene matches: 6.

The V gene is TRBV18, the J gene TRBJ1-5, with 8 bases matching TRBD1. Material: naive CD8+ T cells from PBMCs. The sequence came from a man aged 18 to 30 in good health. Some clones in this sample may be carry-over from other donors' samples. This CDR3 is CASSEQGVSQPQHF. The DNA of the CDR3 is TGTGCCAGCTCAGAACAGGGGGTAAGTCAGCCCCAGCATTTT. Combining the CDR3 with reference TRBV18 and TRBJ1-5 gives the whole variable domain NAGVMQNPRHLVRRRGQEARLRCSPMKGHSHVYWYRQLPEEGLKFMVYLQKENIIDESGMPKERFSAEFPKEGPSILRIQQVVRGDSAAYFCASSEQGVSQPQHFGDGTRLSIL.